Below are 18 T cell receptor beta chains sequenced from a single sample in a study of cytomegalovirus exposure and HLA in healthy donors. PCR employed 60 Vbeta and 13 Jbeta primers. Only in-frame clones appear in the TCRdb table, and some are missing; sequencing was by immunoSEQ multiplex PCR. The profile covers around 91,000 clones, with roughly 80% appearing a single time and around 4.3% taken by the ten largest. Sample: PBMCs. The source is a woman in her thirties or forties in good health and CMV-seropositive.

The chain combines TRBV6-1 with TRBJ1-2; D call uncertain. The CDR3 consists of 15 residues. The germline V gene has CDR1 MNHNS and CDR2 SASEGT. Trimming took 1 base from V and 0 from J, leaving 9 bases between them. CDR3 in DNA: TGTGCCAGCAGTGAAGGGCCAGGAACTAACTATGGCTACACCTTC. It encodes CASSEGPGTNYGYTF.

This clone was observed a single time. The chain is built from TRBV6-5 and TRBJ2-1; 7 bases are a match to TRBD2. The trim removed 0 bases at V and 7 bases at J, leaving 9 bases unmatched. The CDR3 contains 16 residues. CDR1 and CDR2 from the germline V gene are MNHEY and SVGAGI. CDR3 bases: TGTGCCAGCAGTTACTCGAATGGGCCTAGCGGAAATGAGCAGTTCTTC. It codes for CASSYSNGPSGNEQFF.

The chain couples TRBV6-1 to TRBJ1-4, with 7 bases aligning to TRBD1. The junction had 20 bases not matched to a gene; V was cut back by 2 bases and J by 14 bases. Germline V gives CDR1 MNHNS, CDR2 SASEGT. The CDR3 covers 17 residues. The CDR3 bases are TGTGCCAGCAGTGAATATTATAAATTTGACAGGGAGAGAGAGCTGTTTTTT. Residues: CASSEYYKFDRERELFF.

This clone was seen just once. The gene calls are TRBV2 and TRBJ2-5; D is possibly TRBD1 (6 bases). V was pared by 6 bases and J by 1 base, with 9 bases between. CDR1 and CDR2 from the germline V gene are SNHLY and FYNNEI. The CDR3 spans 13 residues. The DNA for the CDR3 is TGTGCCAGCAGACGGGACACCCAAGAGACCCAGTACTTC. It yields the protein CASRRDTQETQYF. Full variable domain (missing parts from reference TRBV2 and TRBJ2-5): EPEVTQTPSHQVTQMGQEVILRCVPISNHLYFYWYRQILGQKVEFLVSFYNNEISEKSEIFDDQFSVERPDGSNFTLKIRSTKLEDSAMYFCASRRDTQETQYFGPGTRLLVL.

The chain combines TRBV11-2 with TRBJ2-7; TRBD2 agrees at 7 bases. The germline V gene has CDR1 SGHAT and CDR2 FQNNGV. The CDR3 runs 15 residues. Trimming at V came to 4 bases and at J to 2 bases, leaving 8 bases not matched to a gene. The CDR3 sequence is CASSSPGRVPYEQYF. In DNA form, the CDR3 reads TGTGCCAGCAGCTCACCGGGGAGGGTCCCCTACGAGCAGTACTTC. Filled out from reference TRBV11-2 and TRBJ2-7, the complete variable domain reads EAGVAQSPRYKIIEKRQSVAFWCNPISGHATLYWYQQILGQGPKLLIQFQNNGVVDDSQLPKDRFSAERLKGVDSTLKIQPAKLEDSAVYLCASSSPGRVPYEQYFGPGTRLTVT.

Comments on this clone: A read error may produce the germline difference seen at one junction end. This sequence joins TRBV7-2 and TRBJ2-4; D not resolved. CDR1 and CDR2 (germline): SGHTA, FQGNSA. The CDR3 totals 13 residues. The CDR3 coding sequence is TGTGCCAGCAGATTAGCCACGGGTGACATTCAGTACTTC. This encodes CASRLATGDIQYF. Looking up the rest from reference TRBV7-2 and TRBJ2-4 gives the full variable domain: GAGVSQSPSNKVTEKGKDVELRCDPISGHTALYWYRQSLGQGLEFLIYFQGNSAPDKSGLPSDRFSAERTGGSVSTLTIQRTQQEDSAVYLCASRLATGDIQYFGAGTRLSVL.

The chain has TRBV7-2 and TRBJ2-1, with D possibly TRBD1 on 6 matching bases. Germline CDR1 reads SGHTA; CDR2 reads FQGNSA. V dropped 1 base and J dropped 4 bases, with 8 bases sitting between them. CDR3 length equals 14 residues. CDR3 in amino acids: CASSLGTVYNEQFF. CDR3 bases: TGTGCCAGCAGCTTAGGGACAGTTTACAATGAGCAGTTCTTC.

The gene calls are TRBV30 and TRBJ2-5, with D possibly TRBD2 on 5 matching bases. Germline assignment: CDR1 GTSNPN and CDR2 SVGIG (reference sequence). CDR3 length: 16 amino acids. With 2 bases removed from V and 11 bases from J, the gap between germline ends came to 27 bases. CDR3: CAWSSVTRRHAGEQYF. CDR3 DNA: TGTGCCTGGAGTAGTGTAACCCGGAGGCACGCCGGTGAGCAGTACTTC.

V usage is TRBV25-1 and J usage is TRBJ1-2, with 9 bases identical to TRBD1. Germline CDR1 and CDR2: MGHDK and SYGVNS. The CDR3 is made up of 12 amino acids. The trim removed 4 bases at V and 7 bases at J, leaving 1 base unmatched. CDR3: CASSGDRAGYTF. CDR3 DNA sequence: TGTGCCAGCAGTGGGGACAGGGCTGGCTACACCTTC.

This sequence joins TRBV6-1 and TRBJ2-1, with 11 bases matching TRBD2. This CDR3 has 14 residues. V trimming: 8 bases; J trimming: 1 base; junction bases outside the gene matches: 1. Germline CDR1 reads MNHNS; CDR2 reads SASEGT. CDR3 nucleotides: TGTGCCAGCGGGACTAGCGGTTCCTACAATGAGCAGTTCTTC. It encodes CASGTSGSYNEQFF.

The V gene is TRBV28, the J gene TRBJ2-3; 13 bases agree with TRBD2. Trimming took 8 bases from V and 1 from J; bases not matched to a gene: 9. Germline CDR1 MDHEN, CDR2 SYDVKM. The CDR3 has 17 residues. In DNA form, the CDR3 reads TGTGCCAGCGGGGGGACTAGCGGGACTAGGGGCACAGATACGCAGTATTTT. Its translation: CASGGTSGTRGTDTQYF.

The J gene is TRBJ2-2, the V gene TRBV7-9, with 9 positions matching TRBD1. The CDR3 spans 16 residues. V gave up 7 bases and J gave up 4 bases; unmatched junction bases: 10. Germline CDR1 reads SEHNR; CDR2 reads FQNEAQ (reference sequence). CDR3 loop: CASTKTRDRATGELFF. The DNA for the CDR3 is TGTGCCAGCACCAAAACAAGGGACAGGGCCACCGGGGAGCTGTTTTTT.

This chain connects TRBV2 to TRBJ1-1; D is perhaps TRBD1 (6 bases). The V and J ends lost 7 bases and 5 bases respectively, with 20 bases between them. CDR3 length: 15 amino acids. In germline, CDR1 is SNHLY, CDR2 FYNNEI. The CDR3 DNA reads TGTGCCAGCATTCCCGGGGTGCAGGGGTGGACTGAAGCTTTCTTT. This gives the protein CASIPGVQGWTEAFF. The variable domain in full, completed from reference TRBV2 and TRBJ1-1, reads EPEVTQTPSHQVTQMGQEVILRCVPISNHLYFYWYRQILGQKVEFLVSFYNNEISEKSEIFDDQFSVERPDGSNFTLKIRSTKLEDSAMYFCASIPGVQGWTEAFFGQGTRLTVV.

This chain connects TRBV5-6 to TRBJ2-5, with 9 bases aligning to TRBD1. Gene TRBJ2-7 matches the end of the DNA better, so the J call may be wrong. Germline CDR1 SGHDT, CDR2 YYEEEE. The CDR3 is 16 residues long. This CDR3 is CASSLGLGTGSYEQYF. The CDR3 nucleotides read TGTGCCAGCAGCTTGGGTCTCGGGACAGGGTCCTACGAGCAGTACTTC.

This clone was detected many times. The J gene is TRBJ1-1, the V gene TRBV13; no definite D call. The germline V gene encodes CDR1 PRHDT and CDR2 FYEKMQ (reference sequence). This CDR3 comprises 11 residues. The V and J ends lost 5 bases and 6 bases respectively, with 7 bases between them. Here the CDR3 DNA reads TGTGCCAGCAGCATTTCTGCTGAAGCTTTCTTT. Translated, it gives CASSISAEAFF.

The chain recombines TRBV15 with TRBJ2-5; 10 bases align to TRBD2. Unmatched junction bases numbered 6, after V lost 9 bases and J lost 5 bases. CDR3 size: 13 residues. Germline V lookup: CDR1 LNHNV, CDR2 YYDKDF (reference sequence). CDR3 sequence reads: CATQREGGETQYF. CDR3 coding DNA: TGTGCCACGCAGCGGGAGGGGGGGGAGACCCAGTACTTC.

The chain's CDR3 is CATWGLAGTYNEQFF. Here the CDR3 DNA reads TGTGCCACCTGGGGACTAGCGGGAACCTACAATGAGCAGTTCTTC. The gene calls are TRBV25-1 and TRBJ2-1, with TRBD2 matching 13 bases. The CDR3 is 15 residues long. Trimming removed 10 bases from V and 2 bases from J; junction bases left unmatched: 5. Germline CDR1 is MGHDK and CDR2 is SYGVNS. Using reference TRBV25-1 and TRBJ2-1 for the parts outside the CDR3, the full variable domain is EADIYQTPRYLVIGTGKKITLECSQTMGHDKMYWYQQDPGMELHLIHYSYGVNSTEKGDLSSESTVSRIRTEHFPLTLESARPSHTSQYLCATWGLAGTYNEQFFGPGTRLTVL.

The V call is TRBV5-4, the J call TRBJ2-7; 7 bases match TRBD2. Germline V gene sequence: CDR1 SGHNT, CDR2 YYREEE (reference sequence). The length of the CDR3 is 15 residues. V dropped 3 bases and J dropped 6; count of bases not matched to a gene: 12. The CDR3 sequence is CASSSPLGGRFEQYF. CDR3 bases: TGTGCCAGCAGCTCCCCCCTGGGAGGGCGCTTCGAGCAGTACTTC.